The rows below give T cell receptor beta chains drawn from one sample of a study of cytomegalovirus exposure and HLA in healthy donors. Here immunoSEQ multiplex PCR was the method, and the copy in TCRdb shows in-frame clones only, minus some. The table shows roughly 180,000 clones, with 80% to 90% occurring only once. The sample consisted of PBMCs. The receptors come from a young man in good health and CMV-seropositive. The CDR3 runs from the conserved cysteine through the conserved F or W. Each record gives: V gene, J gene, CDR3 length, D gene, clone size, CDR3 DNA, CDR3 protein. A D gene is named only where the DNA matches it firmly. Part of the rows lack a size; the others show once, few, many or a class for expanded clones.

>TRBV7-9|TRBJ2-5|15|NA|NA
TGTGCCAGCAGCTCCAGTGGAATTGCGGTGGAGACCCAGTACTTC
CASSSSGIAVETQYF
>TRBV30|TRBJ1-5|14|NA|NA
TGTGCCTGGAAGGGGACATTGAGCAATCAGCCCCAGCATTTT
CAWKGTLSNQPQHF
>TRBV4-1|TRBJ2-7|16|NA|NA
TGCGCCAGCAGCCAACAAGGGGCAGGGGTCGGCTACGAGCAGTACTTC
CASSQQGAGVGYEQYF
>TRBV5-6|TRBJ2-2|15|TRBD1|NA
TGTGCCAGCAGCTTATGGGACAGGGGAACCGGGGAGCTGTTTTTT
CASSLWDRGTGELFF
>TRBV6-1|TRBJ1-5|13|NA|NA
TGTGCCACCACGCCAGATAGGGGCCAGCCCCAGCATTTT
CATTPDRGQPQHF
>TRBV19|TRBJ1-5|11|NA|few
TGTGCCAGTAGCACCCTTCGGTCCCAGCATTTT
CASSTLRSQHF
>TRBV4-1|TRBJ1-1|16|NA|NA
TGCGCCAGCAGCCAAGAAGCCCCAGGGCCGAACACTGAAGCTTTCTTT
CASSQEAPGPNTEAFF
>TRBV19|TRBJ2-1|15|NA|NA
TGTGCCAGTAGTATGGGGACTTCCTCCTACAATGAGCAGTTCTTC
CASSMGTSSYNEQFF
>TRBV5-8|TRBJ2-7|13|NA|few
TGTGCCAGCAGCTCGGGACAACCTTACGAGCAGTACTTC
CASSSGQPYEQYF
>TRBV5-8|TRBJ2-4|15|NA|few
TGTGCCAGCAGCTTACGTCAGTTAGCCAAAAACATTCAGTACTTC
CASSLRQLAKNIQYF
>TRBV4-2|TRBJ2-7|14|NA|NA
TGTGCCAGCAGCCCAGGGGCGGAGTCCTACGAGCAGTACTTC
CASSPGAESYEQYF
>TRBV5-1|TRBJ2-7|17|TRBD1|NA
TGCGCCAGCAGCTCCGAACGGGACAGGGGATTCCCCTACGAGCAGTACTTC
CASSSERDRGFPYEQYF
>TRBV18|TRBJ1-2|17|NA|NA
TGTGCCAGCTCACCCCGACGAGAGGCATCCCCTAACTATGGCTACACCTTC
CASSPRREASPNYGYTF
>TRBV30|TRBJ2-5|12|NA|NA
TGTGCCTGGATGAGGAGTCTTGGGACCCAGTACTTC
CAWMRSLGTQYF
>TRBV9|TRBJ2-5|14|NA|NA
TGTGCCAGCAGCGTAGGTTATCAGGGAGAGACCCAGTACTTC
CASSVGYQGETQYF
>TRBV10-3|TRBJ1-5|14|TRBD1|NA
TGTGCCATCAGTGGGATACAGGGGGCCCAGCCCCAGCATTTT
CAISGIQGAQPQHF
>TRBV29-1|TRBJ1-2|13|NA|NA
TGCAGCGTTGTTCAGGGGCCTAACTATGGCTACACCTTC
CSVVQGPNYGYTF
>TRBV5-4|TRBJ2-5|14|TRBD1|few
TGTGCCAGCAGCTTGGAACAGGGGGGAGGGACCCAGTACTTC
CASSLEQGGGTQYF
>TRBV9|TRBJ2-1|14|NA|once
TGTGCCAGCAGCTTCGGGACTCCCCACAATGAGCAGTTCTTC
CASSFGTPHNEQFF
>TRBV7-9|TRBJ1-2|15|NA|NA
TGTGCCAGCAGCGCCTCGGCGGCGGGAATCTATGGCTACACCTTC
CASSASAAGIYGYTF
>TRBV6-5|TRBJ1-1|12|NA|NA
TGTGCCAGCAACCTCGGGTTCACTGAAGCTTTCTTT
CASNLGFTEAFF
>TRBV7-9|TRBJ2-7|16|TRBD1|NA
TGTGCCAGCAGCTTGCTGGTGAGGGACAGTTCCTACGAGCAGTACTTC
CASSLLVRDSSYEQYF
>TRBV5-1|TRBJ2-1|17|TRBD2|NA
TGCGCCAGCAGCTTGAGACTAGCGGGGGGATCCTACAATGAGCAGTTCTTC
CASSLRLAGGSYNEQFF
>TRBV15|TRBJ1-2|15|TRBD1|NA
TGTGCCACCAGCAGCCGGGACAGGCAAGCCTATGGCTACACCTTC
CATSSRDRQAYGYTF
>TRBV27|TRBJ1-2|16|NA|NA
TGTGCCAGCAGTTTGGACAGAAGAGGAGGAAACTATGGCTACACCTTC
CASSLDRRGGNYGYTF
>TRBV6-5|TRBJ2-3|15|NA|NA
TGTGCCAGCAGTCAACTGGCGGGTAGCACAGATACGCAGTATTTT
CASSQLAGSTDTQYF
>TRBV9|TRBJ1-5|14|TRBD1|few
TGTGCCAGCAGCGCCGGGACAGCAGATCAGCCCCAGCATTTT
CASSAGTADQPQHF
>TRBV1|TRBJ1-6|17|NA|NA
TGCACCAGCAGCCCCCAACAGGGTATGAGGCGGAATTCACCCCTCCACTTT
CTSSPQQGMRRNSPLHF
>TRBV18|TRBJ2-7|12|NA|few
TGTGCCAGCTCACCTTTCGGGTCGGTGCAGTACTTC
CASSPFGSVQYF
>TRBV2|TRBJ1-1|11|NA|once
TGTGCCAGCAGTGGGGCAACTGAAGCTTTCTTT
CASSGATEAFF
>TRBV11-2|TRBJ1-3|14|NA|once
TGTGCCAGTTCGACCGGGACAACCGGAAACACCATATATTTT
CASSTGTTGNTIYF
>TRBV9|TRBJ2-5|16|TRBD2|once
TGTGCCAGCAGCGTAGGGGCTAGCGGGGGGACAGAGACCCAGTACTTC
CASSVGASGGTETQYF
>TRBV27|TRBJ2-5|18|NA|NA
TGTGCCAGCAGTTTGTACGGCGCCGGGACAGCGGGTCAAGAGACCCAGTACTTC
CASSLYGAGTAGQETQYF
>TRBV25-1|TRBJ1-2|18|TRBD1|NA
TGTGCCAGCAGTGAATATTTTCCGGGACAGGGGATTTTTGATGGCTACACCTTC
CASSEYFPGQGIFDGYTF
>TRBV6-4|TRBJ2-1|17|TRBD2|NA
TGTGCCAGCAGTGCATTTAGCGGGGGGGCCTCCTACAATGAGCAGTTCTTC
CASSAFSGGASYNEQFF